The rows below give T cell receptor beta chains drawn from one sample of a study of CD8 T cells in ankylosing spondylitis. TCRdb passed the 5' RACE reads through MiXCR, listing each CDR3 protein once. The sample lists some 840,000 distinct CDR3 sequences, approximately 12% occurring once. The sequenced material came from blood, either unsorted or a sorted T cell fraction (not recorded which). These receptors originate from a male donor with ankylosing spondylitis. Each CDR3 is given with its conserved first and last residue. The D gene is left open where the match is weak. Clone size is shown for a subset of rows, as once, few, many or a class of expanded clone.

v_call: TRBV10-3
clone_size: few
d_call: -
j_call: TRBJ1-2
cdr3_nt: TGTGCCATCAGGGAACAGGTCGGGCGGTATGGCTACACCTTC
cdr3_aa: CAIREQVGRYGYTF

v_call: TRBV20-1
clone_size: many
d_call: -
j_call: TRBJ1-1
cdr3_nt: TGCAGTGCTAGGAGGACCCGAGACACTGAAGCTTTCTTT
cdr3_aa: CSARRTRDTEAFF

v_call: TRBV29-1
clone_size: -
d_call: -
j_call: TRBJ2-3
cdr3_nt: TGCAGCGTTGAAGATGCCGACACCACAGATACGCAGTATTTT
cdr3_aa: CSVEDADTTDTQYF

v_call: TRBV20-1
clone_size: many
d_call: -
j_call: TRBJ1-1
cdr3_nt: TGCAGTGCTGCCCGGTACAGGTTCGAGAACACTGAAGCTTTCTTT
cdr3_aa: CSAARYRFENTEAFF

v_call: TRBV6-2/TRBV6-3
clone_size: -
d_call: -
j_call: TRBJ1-1
cdr3_nt: TGTGCCAGCAGTTACGCGATGTCGAACACTGAAGCTTTCTTT
cdr3_aa: CASSYAMSNTEAFF

v_call: TRBV9
clone_size: few
d_call: -
j_call: TRBJ2-2
cdr3_nt: TGTGCCAGCAGCCCGTACAGTATTACCGGGGAGCTGTTTTTT
cdr3_aa: CASSPYSITGELFF

v_call: TRBV6-5
clone_size: -
d_call: TRBD1
j_call: TRBJ1-2
cdr3_nt: TGTGCCAGCAGTTCCGGGACAGTCCCCTATGGCTACACCTTC
cdr3_aa: CASSSGTVPYGYTF

v_call: TRBV6-5
clone_size: -
d_call: -
j_call: TRBJ1-4
cdr3_nt: TGTGCCAGCAGTTACGGGTTGGGGACGCGGAATGAAAAACTGTTTTTT
cdr3_aa: CASSYGLGTRNEKLFF

v_call: TRBV20-1
clone_size: many
d_call: -
j_call: TRBJ2-1
cdr3_nt: TGCAGTGCTAGTCCCCTTTTAGGAGCCTACAATGAGCAGTTCTTC
cdr3_aa: CSASPLLGAYNEQFF

v_call: TRBV20-1
clone_size: many
d_call: TRBD1
j_call: TRBJ1-1
cdr3_nt: TGCAGCCAGGGGGGACAGGACACTGAAGCTTTCTTT
cdr3_aa: CSQGGQDTEAFF

v_call: TRBV24-1
clone_size: few
d_call: -
j_call: TRBJ1-1
cdr3_nt: TGTGCCACCAGTGATCCCTCGAGGGGAGACACTGAAGCTTTCTTT
cdr3_aa: CATSDPSRGDTEAFF

v_call: TRBV7-2
clone_size: many
d_call: -
j_call: TRBJ1-2
cdr3_nt: TGTGCCAGCAGTACCACAGGGAACTATGGCTACACCTTC
cdr3_aa: CASSTTGNYGYTF

v_call: TRBV7-8
clone_size: few
d_call: -
j_call: TRBJ2-5
cdr3_nt: TGTGCCAGCAGCCTCGGGACAATGTACCAAGAGACCCAGTACTTC
cdr3_aa: CASSLGTMYQETQYF

v_call: TRBV6-5
clone_size: few
d_call: -
j_call: TRBJ1-4
cdr3_nt: TGTGCCAGCAGTTACTACGTGGGGGGGGGTGAAAAACTGTTTTTT
cdr3_aa: CASSYYVGGGEKLFF

v_call: TRBV10-3
clone_size: -
d_call: -
j_call: TRBJ2-3
cdr3_nt: TGTGCCATCAGTGAGTCCGCAGATAGCACAGATACGCAGTATTTT
cdr3_aa: CAISESADSTDTQYF

v_call: TRBV20-1
clone_size: few
d_call: -
j_call: TRBJ2-5
cdr3_nt: TGCAGTGCTAGGGGCAGGAGAGAGACCCAGTACTTC
cdr3_aa: CSARGRRETQYF

v_call: TRBV20-1
clone_size: few
d_call: TRBD1
j_call: TRBJ2-2
cdr3_nt: TGCAGTGCTAGCCGGGACAGGGGCCCCGGGGAGCTGTTTTTT
cdr3_aa: CSASRDRGPGELFF

v_call: TRBV7-2
clone_size: -
d_call: TRBD2
j_call: TRBJ2-5
cdr3_nt: TGTGCCAGCAGCTTCTCGGCGGGGGGACAAGAGACCCAGTACTTC
cdr3_aa: CASSFSAGGQETQYF

v_call: TRBV24-1
clone_size: -
d_call: -
j_call: TRBJ1-5
cdr3_nt: TGTGCCACCAGTGAGTCCTATAGCAATCAGCCCCAGCATTTT
cdr3_aa: CATSESYSNQPQHF

v_call: TRBV25-1
clone_size: -
d_call: TRBD2
j_call: TRBJ2-2
cdr3_nt: TGTGCCAGCAGTGTAGCGGGAGCCACCGGGGAGCTGTTTTTT
cdr3_aa: CASSVAGATGELFF

v_call: TRBV20-1
clone_size: few
d_call: -
j_call: TRBJ2-1
cdr3_nt: TGCAGTGCTAGGGAGCTAGGGGGAGGATACTACAATGAGCAGTTCTTC
cdr3_aa: CSARELGGGYYNEQFF

v_call: TRBV9
clone_size: few
d_call: -
j_call: TRBJ2-3
cdr3_nt: TGTGCCAGCGCTATGACGGGGATCGGCACAGATACGCAGTATTTT
cdr3_aa: CASAMTGIGTDTQYF

v_call: TRBV4-3
clone_size: -
d_call: -
j_call: TRBJ1-4
cdr3_nt: TGCGCCAGCAGCCGATCTCCACCGTCGGGGGCCCTTAATGAAAAACTGTTTTTT
cdr3_aa: CASSRSPPSGALNEKLFF

v_call: TRBV20-1
clone_size: -
d_call: -
j_call: TRBJ1-1
cdr3_nt: TGCAGTGCCATGGCCCTACGGGGTGACACTGAAGCTTTCTTT
cdr3_aa: CSAMALRGDTEAFF

v_call: TRBV7-3
clone_size: few
d_call: TRBD2
j_call: TRBJ2-1
cdr3_nt: TGTGCCAGCAGCTCGGGACTAGGCAATGAGCAGTTCTTC
cdr3_aa: CASSSGLGNEQFF

v_call: TRBV21-1
clone_size: -
d_call: -
j_call: TRBJ2-1
cdr3_nt: TGTGCCAGCAGCAAAGCCCAGCGCGAGAAATTCGATGAGCAGTTCTTC
cdr3_aa: CASSKAQREKFDEQFF

v_call: TRBV4-3
clone_size: many
d_call: -
j_call: TRBJ1-4
cdr3_nt: TGCGCCAGCAGCCAAGTTAGAGGGGCAACTAATGAAAAACTGTTTTTT
cdr3_aa: CASSQVRGATNEKLFF

v_call: TRBV5-1
clone_size: few
d_call: -
j_call: TRBJ1-2
cdr3_nt: TGCGCCAGCAGCATCGGGACGGCCCCGGGAGGCTACACCTTC
cdr3_aa: CASSIGTAPGGYTF

v_call: TRBV4-1
clone_size: -
d_call: -
j_call: TRBJ2-4
cdr3_nt: TGCGCCAGCAGCCAAGGGGCGACCCCTACTCGGTACTTC
cdr3_aa: CASSQGATPTRYF

v_call: TRBV27
clone_size: few
d_call: -
j_call: TRBJ2-7
cdr3_nt: TGTGCCAGCAGTTTCGGCGGGACAACGTCCTACGAGCAGTACTTC
cdr3_aa: CASSFGGTTSYEQYF

v_call: TRBV10-3
clone_size: few
d_call: -
j_call: TRBJ2-1
cdr3_nt: TGTGCCATCAGCCGAGTGGGCCGGTGGCAGTTCTTC
cdr3_aa: CAISRVGRWQFF

v_call: TRBV7-3
clone_size: -
d_call: TRBD2
j_call: TRBJ2-2
cdr3_nt: TGTGCCTACTCTACTAGCGGGAACTTGCTAAATCCCGGGGAGCTGTTTTTT
cdr3_aa: CAYSTSGNLLNPGELFF

v_call: TRBV5-1
clone_size: -
d_call: -
j_call: TRBJ2-3
cdr3_nt: TGCGCCAGCAGCTTGAATCCTTCCAGGGCAGATACGCAGTATTTT
cdr3_aa: CASSLNPSRADTQYF

v_call: TRBV20-1
clone_size: few
d_call: -
j_call: TRBJ1-1
cdr3_nt: TGCAGTGCTAGTTTGGTCGGAGTCACTGAAGCTTTCTTT
cdr3_aa: CSASLVGVTEAFF

v_call: TRBV18
clone_size: many
d_call: -
j_call: TRBJ1-5
cdr3_nt: TGTGCCAGCTCACCACGGCGGACCCCCAATCAGCCCCAGCATTTT
cdr3_aa: CASSPRRTPNQPQHF

v_call: TRBV7-2
clone_size: -
d_call: TRBD2
j_call: TRBJ2-7
cdr3_nt: TGTGCCAGCAGCAGAAGCGGGAGATCGGTCTACGAGCAGTACTTC
cdr3_aa: CASSRSGRSVYEQYF

v_call: TRBV20-1
clone_size: few
d_call: -
j_call: TRBJ2-7
cdr3_nt: TGCAGTACTAGAAGTGTGATCCACGAGCAGTACTTC
cdr3_aa: CSTRSVIHEQYF

v_call: TRBV5-1
clone_size: few
d_call: -
j_call: TRBJ1-2
cdr3_nt: TGCGCCAGCAGCTCCCCTGAGGGGGTGAGTGGCTACACCTTC
cdr3_aa: CASSSPEGVSGYTF

v_call: TRBV6-2/TRBV6-3
clone_size: many
d_call: -
j_call: TRBJ2-7
cdr3_nt: TGTGCCAGCAGTTACGACAGACCTGGGGAGCAGTACTTC
cdr3_aa: CASSYDRPGEQYF